Each of the 14 T cell receptor beta chains below was sequenced from the same sample in a study of Ad26.COV2.S vaccination and SARS-CoV-2 variants. The treatment is: some 19 received Ad26.COV2.S at low or high dose, single or two shots; about 5 received placebo; per-sample allocation not given. Collection of samples fell on day 63 after the first vaccine or placebo injection. Using immunoSEQ multiplex PCR, the repertoire was profiled, and TCRdb retains in-frame clones only, with some absent. Here the sample spans around 450,000 clones, 80% to 95% being singletons. Sequences were derived from peripheral blood, sampled in a trial of Ad26.COV2.S vaccine versus placebo. The receptor set was obtained from a person aged 18-60 years who received the Ad26.COV2.S COVID-19 vaccine or a placebo.

V is TRBV20-1 and J is TRBJ2-7, with TRBD1 matching over 7 bases. The junction had 3 bases not matched to a gene; V was cut back by 3 bases and J by 7 bases. The CDR3 contains 11 residues. Germline V gene data show CDR1 as DFQATT and CDR2 as SNEGSKA (reference sequence). CDR3 nucleotide sequence: TGCAGTGCTAGGGACAGGTGGGAGCAGTACTTC. Translated, it gives CSARDRWEQYF.

This clone was seen once. The chain joins TRBV5-4 to TRBJ2-7, with TRBD2 identical over 9 bases. The CDR3 is 15 amino acids. CDR1 and CDR2 (germline): SGHNT, YYREEE (reference sequence). V lost 4 bases, J lost 5 bases, and 10 bases stayed unmatched. The CDR3 protein is CASSRPGTSSDEQYF. CDR3 nucleotide sequence: TGTGCCAGCAGCCGGCCTGGGACTAGCTCGGACGAGCAGTACTTC.

J is TRBJ2-7 and V is TRBV28; TRBD1 matches 9 bases. CDR3 length: 13 amino acids. Germline CDR1 reads MDHEN; CDR2 reads SYDVKM. J was trimmed by 4 bases and V by 5 bases; bases with no gene match: 3. This CDR3 is CASSRGTGYEQYF. CDR3 nucleotides: TGTGCCAGCAGTCGAGGGACAGGGTACGAGCAGTACTTC.

The genes are TRBV6-1 and TRBJ1-5; D may be TRBD1 (6 bases). The V gene lost 0 bases and the J gene lost 3 bases, with 15 bases spanning the gap. The CDR3 runs to 17 residues. Germline lookup yields CDR1 MNHNS and CDR2 SASEGT. CDR3 residues: CASSEARQGGYNQPQHF. As DNA, the CDR3 is TGTGCCAGCAGTGAAGCGCGGCAAGGGGGATACAATCAGCCCCAGCATTTT.

This clone was observed a handful of times. The V call is TRBV5-4, the J call TRBJ2-7, with 10 bases identical to TRBD2. Germline-derived CDR1 and CDR2 are SGHNT and YYREEE (reference sequence). Trimming removed 4 bases from V and 3 bases from J; junction bases left unmatched: 7. CDR3 length: 15 amino acids. The CDR3 bases are TGTGCCAGCAGCACCCGGACTAGCGGAGACTACGAGCAGTACTTC. This encodes CASSTRTSGDYEQYF.

The rearrangement links TRBV28 to TRBJ1-4, with TRBD1 identical over 10 bases. The germline gives CDR1 MDHEN, CDR2 SYDVKM. The CDR3 sequence is 16 residues long. V shed 2 bases, J shed 8 bases, and the junction held 8 bases outside the gene matches. The CDR3 region has the DNA TGTGCCAGCAGTTTACCAGGGACAGGGGTTCAGGAAAAACTGTTTTTT. Its translation: CASSLPGTGVQEKLFF.

V gene TRBV27 combines with J gene TRBJ2-3; 10 bases map to TRBD2. In germline, CDR1 is MNHEY, CDR2 SMNVEV (reference sequence). Unmatched junction bases numbered 28, after V lost 7 bases and J lost 3 bases. This CDR3 region has 22 residues. The CDR3: CASKGEGANVFSSGSATDTQYF. For the CDR3, the DNA is TGTGCCAGCAAAGGTGAGGGCGCTAATGTGTTCTCTAGCGGGAGTGCGACAGATACGCAGTATTTT.

The chain is built from TRBV9 and TRBJ2-5; no firm D call. The V and J ends lost 0 bases and 1 base respectively, with 7 bases between them. This CDR3 spans 14 amino acids. The germline CDR1 and CDR2 sequences are SGDLS and YYNGEE. In nucleotides, the CDR3 is TGTGCCAGCAGCGTAGAGGCTGGCCAAGAGACCCAGTACTTC. Translation gives CASSVEAGQETQYF.

This chain joins TRBV4-1 and TRBJ1-6, with 10 bases matching TRBD1. V was pared by 4 bases and J by 7 bases, with 13 bases of the junction left unmatched. This CDR3 is 18 amino acids long. From germline, CDR1 is MGHRA and CDR2 YSYEKL. The DNA for the CDR3 is TGCGCCAGCAGCCTATCCGGGACAGGGGATTTCGCGAATTCACCCCTCCACTTT. Residues: CASSLSGTGDFANSPLHF.

The CDR3 DNA reads as TGTGCCAGCAGTGCCGAGTACCAAGAGACCCAGTACTTC. Its translation: CASSAEYQETQYF. The chain carries TRBV2 and TRBJ2-5; D gene ambiguous. The CDR3 is 13 residues long. Germline assignment: CDR1 SNHLY and CDR2 FYNNEI. V dropped 4 bases and J dropped 0 bases, with 6 bases sitting between them.

This chain's CDR3 is CASTAAGMHTEAFF. The CDR3 bases are TGTGCCAGCACAGCGGCTGGGATGCACACTGAAGCTTTCTTT. V gene TRBV25-1 combines with J gene TRBJ1-1; no firm D call. CDR3 size: 14 residues. Trimming took 7 bases from V and 3 from J, leaving 15 bases between them. The germline V gene has CDR1 MGHDK and CDR2 SYGVNS.

This clone was counted a single time. The chain joins TRBV7-6 to TRBJ2-7; D call uncertain. Trimming shortened V by 8 bases and J by 2 bases, and 13 bases separated the two germline ends. From germline, CDR1 is SGHVS and CDR2 FNYEAQ. CDR3 size: 13 residues. The CDR3 DNA reads TGTGCCAGCTCAAACAGCCTTCCCTACGAGCAGTACTTC. The encoded protein is CASSNSLPYEQYF.

The V gene is TRBV7-6, the J gene TRBJ2-7, with D possibly matching TRBD2 (5 bases). Germline V CDR1 and CDR2: SGHVS, FNYEAQ. V lost 2 bases to trimming and J lost 5 bases, with 10 bases between them. The CDR3 covers 13 residues. CDR3 loop: CASSLLSGDEQYF. The DNA for the CDR3 is TGTGCCAGCAGCTTATTATCCGGGGACGAGCAGTACTTC.

The chain links TRBV30 to TRBJ2-7; D is unresolved. Trimming took 5 bases from V and 0 from J, leaving 5 bases between them. Germline CDR1 reads GTSNPN; CDR2 reads SVGIG (reference sequence). The CDR3 has 11 amino acids. The DNA of the CDR3 is TGTGCCTGGGACAACTCCTACGAGCAGTACTTC. Amino acids: CAWDNSYEQYF.